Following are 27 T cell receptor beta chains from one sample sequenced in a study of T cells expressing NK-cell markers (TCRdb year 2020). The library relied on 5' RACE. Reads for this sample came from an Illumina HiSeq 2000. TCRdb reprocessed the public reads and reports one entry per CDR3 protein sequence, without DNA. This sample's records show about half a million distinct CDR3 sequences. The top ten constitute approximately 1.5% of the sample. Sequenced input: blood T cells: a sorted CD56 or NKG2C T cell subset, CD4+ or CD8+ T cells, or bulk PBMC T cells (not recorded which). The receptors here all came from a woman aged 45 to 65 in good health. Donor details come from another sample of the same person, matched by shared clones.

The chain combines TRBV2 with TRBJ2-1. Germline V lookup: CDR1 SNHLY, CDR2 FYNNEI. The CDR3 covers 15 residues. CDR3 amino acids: CASSEKGLSYNEQFF.

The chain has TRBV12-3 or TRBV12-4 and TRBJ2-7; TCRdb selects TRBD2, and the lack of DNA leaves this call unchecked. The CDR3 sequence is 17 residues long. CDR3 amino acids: CASSLRLRGLASYEQYF.

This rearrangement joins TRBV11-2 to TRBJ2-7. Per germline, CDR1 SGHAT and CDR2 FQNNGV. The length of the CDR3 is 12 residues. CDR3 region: CASSPMKYEQYF.

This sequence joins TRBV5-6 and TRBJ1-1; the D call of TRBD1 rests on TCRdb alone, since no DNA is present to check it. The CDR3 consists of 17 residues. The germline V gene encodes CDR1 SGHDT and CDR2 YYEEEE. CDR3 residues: CASSLRGDSPMNTEAFF.

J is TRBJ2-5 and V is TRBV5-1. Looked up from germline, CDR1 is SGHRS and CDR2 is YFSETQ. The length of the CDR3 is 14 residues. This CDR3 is CASSSRPVQETQYF. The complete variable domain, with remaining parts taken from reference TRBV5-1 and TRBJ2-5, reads KAGVTQTPRYLIKTRGQQVTLSCSPISGHRSVSWYQQTPGQGLQFLFEYFSETQRNKGNFPGRFSGRQFSNSRSEMNVSTLELGDSALYLCASSSRPVQETQYFGPGTRLLVL.

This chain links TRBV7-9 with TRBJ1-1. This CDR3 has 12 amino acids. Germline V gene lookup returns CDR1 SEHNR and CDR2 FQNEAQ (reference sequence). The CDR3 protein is CASSPLQNEAFF.

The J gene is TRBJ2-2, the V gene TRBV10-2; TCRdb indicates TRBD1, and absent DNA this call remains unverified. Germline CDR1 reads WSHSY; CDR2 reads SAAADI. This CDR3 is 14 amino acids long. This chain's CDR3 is CASSLPVFTGELFF.

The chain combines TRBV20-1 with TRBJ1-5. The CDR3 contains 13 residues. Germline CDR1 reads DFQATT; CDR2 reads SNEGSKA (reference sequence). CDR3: CSATERRNQPQHF.

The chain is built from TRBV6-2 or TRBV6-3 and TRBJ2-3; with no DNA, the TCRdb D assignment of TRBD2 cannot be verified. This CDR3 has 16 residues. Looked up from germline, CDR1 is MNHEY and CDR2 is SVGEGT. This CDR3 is CASSRLASGGGNTQYF.

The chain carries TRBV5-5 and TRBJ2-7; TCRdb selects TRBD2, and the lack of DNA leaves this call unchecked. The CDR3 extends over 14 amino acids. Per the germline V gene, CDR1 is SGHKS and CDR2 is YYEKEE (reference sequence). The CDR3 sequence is CASSLLDRRGGQYF. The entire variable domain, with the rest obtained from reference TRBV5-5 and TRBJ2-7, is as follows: DAGVTQSPTHLIKTRGQQVTLRCSPISGHKSVSWYQQVLGQGPQFIFQYYEKEERGRGNFPDRFSARQFPNYSSELNVNALLLGDSALYLCASSLLDRRGGQYFGPGTRLTVT.

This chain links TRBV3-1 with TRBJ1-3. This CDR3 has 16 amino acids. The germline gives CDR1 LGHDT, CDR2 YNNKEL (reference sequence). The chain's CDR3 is CASSQDPHSSGNTIYF.

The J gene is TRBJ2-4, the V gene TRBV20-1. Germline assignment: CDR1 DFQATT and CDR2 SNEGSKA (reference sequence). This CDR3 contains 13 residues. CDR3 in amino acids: CSAIRESGNIQYF.

CDR3 protein: CASSHGSTDTQYF. The chain carries TRBV7-7 and TRBJ2-3. The CDR3 extends over 13 amino acids. Germline CDR1 is SSHAT and CDR2 is FNYEAQ (reference sequence).

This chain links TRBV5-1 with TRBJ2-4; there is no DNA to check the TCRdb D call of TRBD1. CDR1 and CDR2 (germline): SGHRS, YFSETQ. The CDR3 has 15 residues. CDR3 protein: CASSQTTGSKNIQYF.

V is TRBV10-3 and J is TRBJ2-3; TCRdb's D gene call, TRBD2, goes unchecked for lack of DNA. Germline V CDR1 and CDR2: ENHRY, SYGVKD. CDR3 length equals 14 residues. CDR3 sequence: CAISDVGQADTQYF.

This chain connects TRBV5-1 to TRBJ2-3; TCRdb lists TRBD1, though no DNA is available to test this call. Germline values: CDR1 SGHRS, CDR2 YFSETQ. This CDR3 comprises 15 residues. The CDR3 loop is CASSSDRGSTDTQYF.

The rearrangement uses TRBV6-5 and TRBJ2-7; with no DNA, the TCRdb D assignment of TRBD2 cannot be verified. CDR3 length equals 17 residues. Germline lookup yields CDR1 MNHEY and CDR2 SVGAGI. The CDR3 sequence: CASSYSGLAGEGYEQYF.

CDR3: CASSQRGPPNEQFF. The chain combines TRBV5-4 with TRBJ2-1; the D gene TCRdb calls, TRBD1, cannot be checked with no DNA. Germline V gene sequence: CDR1 SGHNT, CDR2 YYREEE (reference sequence). The CDR3 covers 14 residues.

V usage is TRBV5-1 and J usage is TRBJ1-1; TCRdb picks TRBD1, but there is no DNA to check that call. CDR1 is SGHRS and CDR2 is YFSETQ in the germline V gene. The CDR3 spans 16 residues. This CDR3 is CASSLGVGARRTEAFF.

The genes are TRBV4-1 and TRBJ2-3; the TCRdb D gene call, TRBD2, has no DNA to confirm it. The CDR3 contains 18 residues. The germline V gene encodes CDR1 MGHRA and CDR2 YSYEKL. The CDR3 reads CASSQVSGGPDLTDTQYF.

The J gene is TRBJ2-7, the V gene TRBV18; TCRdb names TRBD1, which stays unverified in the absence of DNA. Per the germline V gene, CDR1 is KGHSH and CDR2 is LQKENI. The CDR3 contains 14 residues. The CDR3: CASSADRVTYEQYF.

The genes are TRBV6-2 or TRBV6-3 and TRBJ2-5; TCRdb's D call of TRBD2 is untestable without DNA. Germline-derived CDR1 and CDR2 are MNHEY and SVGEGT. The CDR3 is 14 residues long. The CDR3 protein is CASGPRSGKETQYF.

CDR3 amino acids: CASSQYSGKVNEQFF. The genes are TRBV3-1 and TRBJ2-1; there is no DNA to check the TCRdb D call of TRBD2. CDR1 and CDR2 from the germline V gene are LGHDT and YNNKEL (reference sequence). The CDR3 loop spans 15 amino acids.

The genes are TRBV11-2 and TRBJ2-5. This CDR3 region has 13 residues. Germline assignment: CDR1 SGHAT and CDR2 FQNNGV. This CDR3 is CASSLASSATQYF.

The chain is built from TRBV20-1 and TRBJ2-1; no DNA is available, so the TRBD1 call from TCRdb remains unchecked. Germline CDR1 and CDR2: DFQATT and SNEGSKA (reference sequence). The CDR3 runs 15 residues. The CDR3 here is CSATGLLSSYNEQFF.

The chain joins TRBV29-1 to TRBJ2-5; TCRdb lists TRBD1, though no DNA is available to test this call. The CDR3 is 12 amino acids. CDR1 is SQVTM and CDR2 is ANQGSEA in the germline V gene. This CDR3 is CSVQGTGETQYF.

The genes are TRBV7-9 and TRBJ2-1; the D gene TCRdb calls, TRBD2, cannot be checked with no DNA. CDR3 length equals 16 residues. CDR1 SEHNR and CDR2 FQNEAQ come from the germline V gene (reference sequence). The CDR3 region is CASSSPTSGSLNEQFF. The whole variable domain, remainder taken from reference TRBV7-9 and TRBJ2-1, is DTGVSQNPRHKITKRGQNVTFRCDPISEHNRLYWYRQTLGQGPEFLTYFQNEAQLEKSRLLSDRFSAERPKGSFSTLEIQRTEQGDSAMYLCASSSPTSGSLNEQFFGPGTRLTVL.